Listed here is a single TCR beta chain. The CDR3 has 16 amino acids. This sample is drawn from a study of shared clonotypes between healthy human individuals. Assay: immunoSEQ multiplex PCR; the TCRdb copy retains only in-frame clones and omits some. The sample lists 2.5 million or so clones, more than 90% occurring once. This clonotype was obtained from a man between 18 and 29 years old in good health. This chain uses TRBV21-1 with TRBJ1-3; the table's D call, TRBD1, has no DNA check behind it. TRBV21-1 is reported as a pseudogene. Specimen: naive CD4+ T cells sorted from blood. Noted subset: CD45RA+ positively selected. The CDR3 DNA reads TGTGCCAGCAGCAAAGGGGGCAGAGGTGATGGAAACACCATATATTTT. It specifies CASSKGGRGDGNTIYF.